This entry is about one T cell receptor (beta chain). This specimen comes from a study of control samples from healthy donors and cancer patients. Trimming shortened V by 1 base and J by 0 bases, and 12 bases separated the two germline ends. CDR1 and CDR2 (germline): LNHNV, YYDKDF (reference sequence). This CDR3 region has 16 residues. Repertoires were generated with immunoSEQ multiplex PCR, while TCRdb's copy carries only in-frame clones and drops some. The data show approximately 140,000 clones, with 93% seen just once and 5.8% held by the top ten. The receptor was isolated from a man between 18 and 29 years old in good health. The sequencing input was blood. The chain carries TRBV15 and TRBJ1-1, with D hard to call. The CDR3 sequence: CATSRVRALLNTEAFF. The CDR3 nucleotides read TGTGCCACCAGCAGAGTAAGGGCACTTCTGAACACTGAAGCTTTCTTT.